This T cell receptor beta chain comes out of a study of blood T cell repertoires in COVID-19. Overall study context: Some COVID-19 samples were acute and others convalescent; all came from the United States, Italy and Spain. T cells, B-cell-depleted T cells, or PBMCs supplied cDNA or gDNA.

In the study's own analysis: Amplification of reference gene primers was used by the study to estimate nucleated cell counts. Here immunoSEQ multiplex PCR was the method, and the copy in TCRdb shows in-frame clones only, minus some. That table gives V, J and clone size, and the DNA gave D and trimming. The sample yields roughly 180,000 clones, around 85% seen once. Germline loops: CDR1 LGHDT, CDR2 YNNKEL (reference sequence). J was trimmed by 5 bases and V by 6 bases; bases with no gene match: 8. The CDR3 contains 15 residues. This clonotype originated in a man in his 70s with active or convalescent COVID-19. Sequenced material: peripheral blood. The V and J genes are TRBV3-1 (or the pseudogene TRBV3-2) and TRBJ2-3, with 10 bases fitting TRBD2. CDR3 in amino acids: CASRPSGRALDTQYF. CDR3 bases: TGTGCCAGCAGACCAAGCGGGAGGGCCTTAGATACGCAGTATTTT.